Below, 16 T cell receptor beta chains from the same sample are listed, as sequenced in a study of cytomegalovirus exposure and HLA in healthy donors. The study ran its PCR with 60 Vbeta and 13 Jbeta primers. The assay was immunoSEQ multiplex PCR, and TCRdb's table has in-frame clones only and misses some. The profile shows 30,000 to 40,000 clones, 68% of them singletons. Sample: PBMCs. These receptors were taken from a man aged 35 to 55 in good health and CMV-seronegative.

This clone was recorded a few times. This rearrangement joins TRBV25-1 to TRBJ1-2, with D perhaps matching TRBD1 (6 bases). The ends were cut back, 6 bases at V and 1 base at J, with 12 bases in the middle. Germline V gives CDR1 MGHDK, CDR2 SYGVNS. This CDR3 spans 14 amino acids. CDR3: CASSWDNFNYGYTF. The CDR3 bases are TGTGCCAGCAGCTGGGACAACTTTAACTATGGCTACACCTTC.

The chain has TRBV5-1 and TRBJ1-6; a possible D gene is TRBD1 (6 bases). V dropped 2 bases and J dropped 9 bases, with 15 bases sitting between them. CDR1 and CDR2 (germline): SGHRS, YFSETQ. CDR3 length: 15 amino acids. CDR3 DNA sequence: TGCGCCAGCAGCTTAGACAGGACAAGTGTTTCACCCCTCCACTTT. Its protein product is CASSLDRTSVSPLHF. The whole variable domain, remainder taken from reference TRBV5-1 and TRBJ1-6, is KAGVTQTPRYLIKTRGQQVTLSCSPISGHRSVSWYQQTPGQGLQFLFEYFSETQRNKGNFPGRFSGRQFSNSRSEMNVSTLELGDSALYLCASSLDRTSVSPLHFGNGTRLTVT.

The chain has TRBV4-2 and TRBJ2-7, with D perhaps matching TRBD1 (5 bases). The CDR3 extends over 15 amino acids. The V and J ends lost 3 bases and 2 bases respectively, with 14 bases between them. Per the germline V gene, CDR1 is LGHNA and CDR2 is YNFKEQ. The chain's CDR3 is CASSQTVLDTYEQYF. CDR3 DNA: TGTGCCAGCAGCCAGACCGTCTTGGACACCTACGAGCAGTACTTC.

The chain combines TRBV2 with TRBJ2-7; 8 nucleotides agree with TRBD1. Germline V lookup: CDR1 SNHLY, CDR2 FYNNEI. This CDR3 region has 13 residues. V was pared by 4 bases and J by 4 bases, with 3 bases of the junction left unmatched. CDR3 sequence (DNA): TGTGCCAGCAGTGTGGGACAGGAGTACGAGCAGTACTTC. It specifies CASSVGQEYEQYF.

The CDR3 region has the DNA TGTGCCAGCAGTGTTGAAGGAGACTACAATGAGCAGTTCTTC. Translating gives CASSVEGDYNEQFF. V gene TRBV6-1 combines with J gene TRBJ2-1; no clear D. With 4 bases removed from V and 3 bases from J, the gap between germline ends came to 10 bases. Germline V gene lookup returns CDR1 MNHNS and CDR2 SASEGT. The CDR3 length is 14 residues.

The chain links TRBV6-4 to TRBJ2-3; the match to TRBD2 covers 8 bases. CDR1 MRHNA and CDR2 SNTAGT come from the germline V gene. The length of the CDR3 is 15 residues. Trimming at V came to 2 bases and at J to 2 bases, leaving 3 bases not matched to a gene. The CDR3 DNA reads TGTGCCAGCAGTGACGGTAGCGGGGCCACAGATACGCAGTATTTT. Amino acid sequence: CASSDGSGATDTQYF.

V usage is TRBV5-4 and J usage is TRBJ2-7, with 8 bases lining up with TRBD2. This CDR3 is built from 15 residues. Germline-derived CDR1 and CDR2 are SGHNT and YYREEE (reference sequence). V lost 5 bases to trimming and J lost 3 bases; unmatched junction nucleotides: 10. The CDR3: CASSPGGSGIYEQYF. CDR3 DNA: TGTGCCAGCAGTCCGGGGGGGAGCGGAATCTACGAGCAGTACTTC.

This clone has a single count. V and J are TRBV4-1 and TRBJ2-2, with 7 bases matching TRBD1. The CDR3 is 15 amino acids. The V gene end was trimmed by 3 bases and the J gene end by 2 bases; junction bases not matched to a gene: 3. The V gene's germline CDR1 is MGHRA and CDR2 YSYEKL. The DNA for the CDR3 is TGCGCCAGCAGCCAGACAGGGATTAACACCGGGGAGCTGTTTTTT. It is translated as CASSQTGINTGELFF.

This rearrangement joins TRBV19 to TRBJ1-5; perhaps TRBD1 as D (5 bases). The germline V gene has CDR1 LNHDA and CDR2 SQIVND (reference sequence). CDR3 length: 14 residues. The germline V and J ends were trimmed by 7 bases and 1 base, with 11 bases remaining between them. CDR3 amino acids: CASNRQGSNQPQHF. CDR3 nucleotide sequence: TGTGCCAGTAATAGGCAGGGCAGCAATCAGCCCCAGCATTTT.

This clone was seen a handful of times. The CDR3: CASSLGVLAGGSTDTQYF. Written as DNA, the CDR3 is TGTGCCAGCAGCTTAGGTGTGCTAGCGGGGGGTAGCACAGATACGCAGTATTTT. The rearrangement joins TRBV11-2 to TRBJ2-3, with TRBD2 matching over 11 bases. The CDR3 sequence is 18 residues long. J was trimmed by 0 bases and V by 1 base; bases with no gene match: 6. Germline assignment: CDR1 SGHAT and CDR2 FQNNGV.

V gene TRBV7-2 combines with J gene TRBJ1-5, with a tentative D call TRBD1 (6 bases). The V gene's germline CDR1 is SGHTA and CDR2 FQGNSA. This CDR3 is built from 13 residues. V was shortened by 8 bases and J by 4 bases, with 12 bases between the two germline ends. The CDR3 region has the DNA TGTGCCAGCGGGGGGGCCCCGAATCAGCCCCAGCATTTT. Its protein product is CASGGAPNQPQHF.

The chain is built from TRBV6-5 and TRBJ2-1; 8 nucleotides align to TRBD2. CDR1 and CDR2 (germline): MNHEY, SVGAGI. The length of the CDR3 is 16 residues. With 0 bases clipped from V and 7 bases from J, the junction kept 8 bases outside the gene matches. Here the CDR3 DNA reads TGTGCCAGCAGTTACTCTCCCGGGGGGGGTGGGAATGAGCAGTTCTTC. The encoded protein is CASSYSPGGGGNEQFF.

The chain carries TRBV7-8 and TRBJ2-2; D not certain. The ends were cut back, 5 bases at V and 6 bases at J, with 10 bases in the middle. Germline CDR1 and CDR2: SGHVS and FQNEAQ. The CDR3 runs 13 residues. For the CDR3, the DNA is TGTGCCAGCAGCCCCCGGTTTGCCGGGGAGCTGTTTTTT. This sequence encodes CASSPRFAGELFF.

The chain links TRBV13 to TRBJ2-1; 7 bases agree with TRBD2. The V gene end was trimmed by 5 bases and the J gene end by 7 bases; junction bases not matched to a gene: 14. Germline CDR1 reads PRHDT; CDR2 reads FYEKMQ (reference sequence). The CDR3 is 16 residues long. CDR3 in amino acids: CASSLRGTGGGNEQFF. The CDR3 DNA follows: TGTGCCAGCAGCCTCCGAGGGACGGGGGGAGGAAATGAGCAGTTCTTC.

The chain has TRBV10-3 and TRBJ1-5; unclear D gene. V shed 8 bases and J shed 4 bases, with 12 bases lying between them. This CDR3 contains 13 residues. Germline-derived CDR1 and CDR2 are ENHRY and SYGVKD. CDR3: CAIAEGFNQPQHF. The CDR3 bases are TGTGCCATCGCCGAGGGCTTTAATCAGCCCCAGCATTTT.

The rearrangement links TRBV29-1 to TRBJ2-5, with a tentative D call TRBD1 (6 bases). The V end was cut by 6 bases, the J end by 3 bases, with 14 bases between. Germline V lookup: CDR1 SQVTM, CDR2 ANQGSEA. CDR3 length: 13 amino acids. CDR3 residues: CSVRLTGKETQYF. CDR3 nucleotide sequence: TGCAGCGTACGACTTACAGGGAAAGAGACCCAGTACTTC. Based on the CDR3 plus reference TRBV29-1 and TRBJ2-5, the full variable domain is SAVISQKPSRDICQRGTSLTIQCQVDSQVTMMFWYRQQPGQSLTLIATANQGSEATYESGFVIDKFPISRPNLTFSTLTVSNMSPEDSSIYLCSVRLTGKETQYFGPGTRLLVL.